This is a list of T cell receptor beta chains from one sample in a study of cytomegalovirus exposure and HLA in healthy donors. Measured with immunoSEQ multiplex PCR; TCRdb has only the in-frame clones, and not every one. The sample holds approximately 150,000 clones; roughly 80% are singletons and the top ten take 1.5% to 2%. Sequenced input: PBMCs. These receptor sequences come from a woman aged 40 to 50 in good health and CMV-seronegative. Both conserved end residues are part of each CDR3. D genes are given only for firm matches. Clone sizes are given selectively: once, few, many, or a class where the clone is expanded.

CDR3nt	CDR3aa	abundance	d_gene	v_gene	j_gene
TGTGCCAGCAGCCAGGACAGGGACTTTGAAAAACTGTTTTTT	CASSQDRDFEKLFF	.	TRBD1	TRBV7-6	TRBJ1-4
TGTGCCAGCAGGACCGACAGGGCCTCCGGGGAGCTGTTTTTT	CASRTDRASGELFF	.	TRBD1	TRBV6-6	TRBJ2-2
TGCGCCAGCAGCTTCGTCCAGGGTCAAGAGCAGTACTTC	CASSFVQGQEQYF	.	.	TRBV5-1	TRBJ2-7
TGTGCCAGCAGCGCCCGAGGGAACGGGGGTACTGAAGCTTTCTTT	CASSARGNGGTEAFF	.	.	TRBV9	TRBJ1-1
TGTGCCAGTAGTATCCTCCACAGGGGAAAAACTGAAGCTTTCTTT	CASSILHRGKTEAFF	.	TRBD1	TRBV19	TRBJ1-1
TGTGCCAGTAGCCTTACAGGGGATACCGGGGAGCTGTTTTTT	CASSLTGDTGELFF	.	TRBD1	TRBV19	TRBJ2-2
TGTGCCAGTAGTTCTCAGGGCAATCAGCCCCAGCATTTT	CASSSQGNQPQHF	once	.	TRBV19	TRBJ1-5
TGTGCCACCAGCAGAGCGCAGGGCTCTGGAAACACCATATATTTT	CATSRAQGSGNTIYF	.	.	TRBV15	TRBJ1-3
TGTGCCTGGAGTAGTAGGGGTGAAAAACTGTTTTTT	CAWSSRGEKLFF	.	.	TRBV30	TRBJ1-4
TGTGCCAGCACAATACTTGGGAGTCCGAATGAGCAGTTCTTC	CASTILGSPNEQFF	.	.	TRBV28	TRBJ2-1